A selection of T cell receptor beta chains follows, all from one sample in a study of beta chain features in type 1 diabetes. TCRdb's table, derived via immunoSEQ multiplex PCR, lists solely in-frame clones and lacks some. The table includes around 280,000 clones, about 8% detected once. The sample was central memory CD4+ T cells from blood. The receptor set was obtained from a woman aged 18-29 years in good health. CDR3s include the opening cysteine and the closing phenylalanine or tryptophan. The D gene is left open where the match is weak. Clone size is given for some rows only: seen once, a few or many times, or a class if the clone is expanded.

>TRBJ2-1|NA|NA|TRBV5-1
CASSGGDSYNEQFF
TGCGCCAGCAGCGGTGGGGACTCCTACAATGAGCAGTTCTTC
>TRBJ1-2|NA|once|TRBV5-4
CASRVGSSPNYGYTF
TGTGCCAGCAGAGTTGGGTCGAGTCCTAACTATGGCTACACCTTC
>TRBJ2-1|NA|many|TRBV6-5
CASSRRGYNEQFF
TGTGCCAGCAGTAGGAGGGGATACAATGAGCAGTTCTTC
>TRBJ2-3|NA|NA|TRBV11-1
CASSLRPVRDTQYF
TGTGCCAGCAGCTTAAGGCCGGTCAGAGATACGCAGTATTTT
>TRBJ2-3|NA|many|TRBV10-3
CAIRAADTDTQYF
TGTGCCATCAGAGCCGCCGATACAGATACGCAGTATTTT
>TRBJ2-5|NA|few|TRBV4-3
CASSQAAGTEGFETQYF
TGCGCCAGCAGCCAAGCAGCCGGGACCGAAGGGTTTGAAACCCAGTACTTC
>TRBJ1-1|NA|many|TRBV27
CASSQWDQFYGGAFF
TGTGCCAGCAGCCAGTGGGACCAGTTTTATGGCGGAGCTTTCTTT
>TRBJ1-1|NA|NA|TRBV5-1
CASSHDTEAFF
TGCGCCAGCAGTCACGACACTGAAGCTTTCTTT
>TRBJ2-5|NA|few|TRBV2
CASSLETQYF
TGTGCCAGCAGTCTGGAGACCCAGTACTTC
>TRBJ1-1|NA|few|TRBV2
CASRPTPNTEAFF
TGTGCCAGCAGGCCCACACCGAACACTGAAGCTTTCTTT
>TRBJ2-1|NA|few|TRBV11-1
CASSLDYHNEQFF
TGTGCCAGCAGCTTAGATTACCACAATGAGCAGTTCTTC
>TRBJ2-7|NA|few|TRBV27
CASSPGLAHYEQYF
TGTGCCAGCAGTCCGGGACTGGCTCACTACGAGCAGTACTTC
>TRBJ2-7|NA|NA|TRBV30
CAWSFPGGGYEQYF
TGTGCCTGGAGTTTCCCAGGTGGGGGCTACGAGCAGTACTTC
>TRBJ2-5|NA|few|TRBV5-8
CASSLPRTSVPSLYF
TGTGCCAGCAGCTTACCTCGGACAAGTGTCCCCTCTCTCTACTTC
>TRBJ2-2|TRBD2|few|TRBV5-1
CASTLGGAGELFF
TGCGCCAGCACCCTTGGGGGGGCCGGGGAGCTGTTTTTT
>TRBJ1-1|TRBD1|few|TRBV27
CASSKYRGLENTEAFF
TGTGCCAGCAGTAAATACAGGGGGCTGGAGAACACTGAAGCTTTCTTT
>TRBJ2-1|NA|NA|TRBV7-3
CASSLSGGRSSYNEQFF
TGTGCCAGCAGCCTTTCCGGGGGACGGAGCTCCTACAATGAGCAGTTCTTC
>TRBJ2-1|NA|many|TRBV5-6
CASSRQYNEQFF
TGTGCCAGCAGCCGACAGTACAATGAGCAGTTCTTC
>TRBJ2-3|NA|once|TRBV10-2
CASTPGTDTQYF
TGCGCCAGCACCCCGGGCACAGATACGCAGTATTTT
>TRBJ2-1|NA|few|TRBV7-2
CASSLKLGNNEQFF
TGTGCCAGCAGCTTAAAGCTGGGTAACAATGAGCAGTTCTTC
>TRBJ1-2|TRBD1|NA|TRBV6-5
CASSPYTGEGYTF
TGTGCCAGCAGTCCCTATACAGGGGAAGGCTACACCTTC
>TRBJ1-1|TRBD1|few|TRBV7-2
CASSLAGTGEAFF
TGTGCCAGCAGCTTAGCTGGGACAGGGGAAGCTTTCTTT
>TRBJ1-1|NA|many|TRBV7-2
CASTPGPRNTEAFF
TGTGCCAGCACCCCGGGGCCGCGGAACACTGAAGCTTTCTTT
>TRBJ2-5|NA|few|TRBV5-4
CASSKQQETQYF
TGTGCCAGCAGTAAACAACAAGAGACCCAGTACTTC
>TRBJ2-1|NA|NA|TRBV18
CASSPVGTGRNEQFF
TGTGCCAGCTCACCAGTGGGCACAGGCCGGAATGAGCAGTTCTTC
>TRBJ1-6|NA|NA|TRBV18
CASSPDSNSPLHF
TGTGCCAGCTCACCCGACAGTAATTCACCCCTCCACTTT
>TRBJ1-4|NA|many|TRBV28
CASTASRGHEKLFF
TGTGCCAGCACCGCCAGTCGGGGCCATGAAAAACTGTTTTTT
>TRBJ2-1|NA|few|TRBV6-1
CASSPSKAYNEQFF
TGTGCCAGCAGCCCTAGTAAAGCCTACAATGAGCAGTTCTTC
>TRBJ1-2|NA|few|TRBV4-3
CASSQQANYGYTF
TGCGCCAGCAGCCAGCAGGCTAACTATGGCTACACCTTC
>TRBJ1-1|NA|few|TRBV30
CAWGYRAPAFF
TGTGCCTGGGGTTACAGGGCTCCAGCTTTCTTT
>TRBJ1-5|NA|few|TRBV4-2
CASSQDHGVQPQHF
TGTGCCAGCAGCCAAGATCACGGGGTTCAGCCCCAGCATTTT
>TRBJ1-1|NA|few|TRBV19
CASNPVGGIGAFF
TGTGCCAGTAACCCCGTCGGGGGAATCGGAGCTTTCTTT
>TRBJ2-2|TRBD2|few|TRBV25-1
CASRGLAGNTGELFF
TGTGCCAGCAGAGGACTAGCGGGAAACACCGGGGAGCTGTTTTTT
>TRBJ2-1|TRBD2|few|TRBV30
CAWKKREGQSEQFF
TGTGCCTGGAAGAAGCGGGAGGGCCAGAGTGAGCAGTTCTTC
>TRBJ1-1|TRBD1|NA|TRBV7-3
CASSQTGGAEAFF
TGTGCCAGCAGCCAGACAGGGGGCGCCGAAGCTTTCTTT
>TRBJ2-7|TRBD2|NA|TRBV14
CASSQVGDLTAGEQYF
TGTGCCAGCAGCCAAGTGGGCGACCTGACAGCGGGGGAGCAGTACTTC
>TRBJ2-3|TRBD1|NA|TRBV4-3
CASSHPRDRGADTQYF
TGCGCCAGCAGCCACCCCCGGGACAGAGGGGCAGATACGCAGTATTTT
>TRBJ1-2|NA|NA|TRBV4-1
CASSQNKNYGYTF
TGCGCCAGCAGCCAAAATAAGAACTATGGCTACACCTTC
>TRBJ2-5|NA|NA|TRBV25-1
CASSYSKGLETQYF
TGTGCCAGCAGTTACTCCAAGGGTTTGGAGACCCAGTACTTC
>TRBJ1-1|NA|NA|TRBV6-6
CASNPLLAGRNTEAFF
TGTGCCAGCAACCCTCTACTTGCGGGGAGGAACACTGAAGCTTTCTTT